This record looks at one T cell receptor beta chain sequence and its context. Its antigen is still unknown. Per-base quality was not reported, and no clone a single base away is much larger than it. Taken from the germline V gene (reference sequence), the CDR1 and CDR2 loops are SEHNR and FQNEAQ. The CDR3 starts with the cysteine, ends with the phenylalanine, and has 14 residues. The CDR3 DNA has 42 bases and is translated from base 1. Trimming removed 5 bases from V and 0 bases from J, leaving 11 bases between the germline ends. To prepare the library, the immunoSEQ multiplex PCR assay was applied. For the multiplex PCR, a mixture combining 60 forward primers for TCR Vbeta segments and 13 reverse primers for TCR Jbeta segments was used. Amplification of the CDR3 region of rearranged TCR beta genes was performed with a multiplex PCR assay on genomic DNA. The amplified TCR beta libraries were sequenced on the Illumina HiSeq System as 87-base-pair reads. As for how the authors treated the data: A later analysis tallied around 87 million unique TCR beta chains across the 666 repertoires, and about 12 million of those chains were shared by two or more donors. To remove PCR and sequencing errors, raw reads were error-corrected and collapsed into unique sequences using a nearest-neighbor algorithm that merged closely related sequences. Alignment of CDR3 sequences to IMGT reference sequences was used to assign V, D and J gene segments. For a sequence to be retained, a match of at least six nucleotides was required to both a V gene segment and a J gene segment. A rearrangement counted as productive if the CDR3 had no stop codons and remained in frame with V and J, and every other rearrangement counted as non-productive. Following IMGT convention, CDR3 was defined as the stretch from the second conserved V-encoded cysteine to the conserved J-encoded phenylalanine. The earlier analysis of approximately 500 of the donors excluded sequences that lacked an unambiguous match to a single V gene segment. An earlier analysis of several hundred of the donors classified V segments as functional when productive rearrangements were above 56.7% and as segregating when the standard deviation between donors was above 5%. A statistical classification framework was developed to diagnose cytomegalovirus status using the catalog of TCR beta chain sequences. V and J gene assignment, in a later analysis, came from comparing TCR nucleotide sequences with IMGT/GENE-DB human TR gene sequences. In a later analysis, CDR3 sequences and most-parsimonious VDJ recombination scenarios were assigned using the TCRdist pipeline. In a later analysis, each TCR beta chain was defined by its CDR3 amino acid sequence together with its V-gene family, and reads lacking a unique V-gene family were excluded. In a later analysis, fewer than 650 highly shared, low-generation-probability nucleotide sequences were removed to address suspected cross-contamination and a sequencing artifact. A later analysis calculated a clonal expansion index for each public chain from normalized within-repertoire ranks of inferred template counts. Generation probabilities in a later analysis came from a VDJ recombination model fitted to out-of-frame rearrangements, and those results were checked against IGoR. A later analysis scored TCR-TCR, TCR-HLA and TCR-CMV co-occurrence with hypergeometric tests, applying a repertoire-size bias correction to TCR pairs. In a later analysis, false discovery rates were estimated by permuting HLA or CMV assignments 20 times. In a later analysis, co-occurring TCRs were grouped with DBSCAN, and TCRdist sequence similarity was added when clustering was performed within HLA-allele-positive subsets. Co-occurrence clustering excluded repertoires with fewer than 30,000 or more than 120,000 public chains, plus five with anomalous nucleotide sharing. Imported from immuneACCESS, the table was reduced by TCRdb to in-frame sequences with V and J called. These copies leave out some clones; in studies compared against another copy, an unresolved V gene accounts for under half, and the cause of the remainder is not known. Clonal size and the V and J genes are those of that table, whereas D and trimming came from the DNA. Across this sample there are approximately 150,000 clones, with 75% to 90% seen only once. Clones ranked in the top ten supply 2.5% to 3% of the sample.

This entry belongs to a study of cytomegalovirus exposure and HLA in healthy donors (TCRdb year 2017). A note on the overall study: In an earlier analysis of 587 of the donors, 250 to 300 Gb of sequence data and 100 million or so unique TCR beta sequences from 150 million to 200 million T cells were reported. Rather than drawing on any new phenotypic data, the later analysis identified candidate immune exposures from TCR beta sequences and the way those sequences occurred across donors. Donor age, sex, ethnicity and CMV serostatus were collected together with the repertoire data. The study profiled the T cell repertoires of fewer than 850 subjects by immunosequencing and related them to cytomegalovirus serostatus. A later genetic analysis used genome-wide SNP genotypes for about 65% of the roughly 670 donors, treating that subset as a discovery cohort. Both class I and class II loci were covered by HLA typing, at four-digit resolution. To predict cytomegalovirus infection status, the study brought together high-throughput TCR immunosequencing, statistical association of individual TCRs with disease status, and machine learning. The study was designed to test whether signatures of past pathogen exposure could be identified by cataloging public T cell receptors. Every repertoire in the discovery cohort had been generated on one and the same sequencing platform. About 300 gigabases of sequencing data and 70 million to 100 million unique TCR sequences made up an early release that covered nearly 650 HLA-typed donors. Among some 400 genotyped donors of the cohort, an average of approximately 240,000 unique TCR beta nucleotide sequences was sequenced per donor, of which roughly 17% were non-productive. In addition to the first cohort of about 650 subjects, a separate validation cohort of approximately 110 different subjects was used. The number of typed donors differed by locus: roughly 620-640 for A, B, C, DRB1 and DQB1; approximately 520 for DQA1; 606 for DPA1; and around 450 for DPB1. To study patterns of TCR occurrence, a later analysis re-analyzed previously published TCR beta repertoires from 600 to 750 donors and added high-resolution HLA genotyping. Roughly 5 DR-DQ haplotypes were treated as single units for association and clustering because of strong linkage in the cohort. Of the roughly 420 genotyped donors, over 80% were placed in the genetic ancestry cluster associated with self-reported Caucasian donors. To decide whether each TCR beta V gene segment behaved as functional or pseudogenic, an earlier analysis of fewer than 750 of the donors relied on high-throughput TCR beta sequencing. What the authors observed across the whole study: According to a later analysis, most CMV-associated TCR beta chains appeared to be HLA-restricted, and the HLA associations seemed to be driven largely by CMV exposure. Strong co-occurrence of HLA alleles, especially DR and DQ, made assigning TCR associations to individual alleles difficult. Because HLA typing was missing for some donors at each locus, association tests included only the typed subset. According to the authors, the approach could potentially be generalized to other disease states and immunological phenotypes. In a later genetic analysis, a missense DCLRE1C variant was associated with V-gene and J-gene trimming of TCR beta chains, and the association was replicated in an independent cohort. Sequencing depth was assumed to be roughly uniform across donors in the presence/absence analyses, though that assumption may not hold. Because counts were too low, roughly 17 rarely observed V segments, including chromosome 9 orphons, were left out of the earlier analysis of 587 of the donors. The study listed approximately 160 TCR beta chains as associated with cytomegalovirus. Correlated functional status among segregating V segments might be attributable to linkage disequilibrium, but an unknown experimental factor could not be ruled out. In both the original and validation cohorts, the classifier was reported to diagnose cytomegalovirus status with high specificity and sensitivity. Several of the top co-occurrence clusters appeared to be linked to parvovirus B19, influenza, CMV and Epstein-Barr virus, according to a later analysis. Specific HLA alleles were associated with around 18,000 TCR beta sequences at a false discovery rate of 0.05 in a later analysis. The only immune exposure information available for the cohort was CMV serostatus. In a later analysis, HLA-associated TCR beta chains were found to be more clonally expanded and to have lower generation probabilities than equally common non-associated chains. A group of highly shared sequence variants was considered likely to be a technical artifact of the sequencing pipeline. According to a later analysis, TCR association rates differed among HLA loci, with DRB1 alleles showing the most associated TCRs and HLA-C alleles showing the fewest. Some IMGT-functional V segments, including TRBV6-2 and TRBV6-3, could not be distinguished by the 87-base-pair reads and were therefore excluded. According to a later genetic analysis, donors in an Asian-associated ancestry cluster had fewer N-insertions in productive TCRs than the approximately 690-donor mean. Three of the identified cytomegalovirus-associated TCR beta chains were confirmed in vitro to be specific for cytomegalovirus antigens. A further reported finding was that TCR beta sequences accurately predicted the HLA-A and HLA-B alleles for most subjects in the first cohort. While some public TCRs were present in many individuals, most TCR sequences turned up only very rarely across donors. The cohort was sequenced for TCR beta chains only, and without alpha or paired-chain data the features that could be detected were limited. Broadly in line with IMGT annotations, most TCR beta V segments showed up in productive rearrangements about 87% or about 30% of the time in an earlier analysis of several hundred of the donors.

The cohort comprised several hundred healthy bone marrow donors. At the time of sampling, all cohort members were nominally healthy, though unrecorded immune exposures were likely present. The donor was CMV seronegative and was included in the group of about 400 seronegative cohort members. A peripheral blood sample was provided by each donor, and peripheral blood mononuclear cells were used for TCR beta sequencing. Genomic DNA extraction from the blood cell samples was performed with the Qiagen DNeasy Blood Extraction Kit. This clonotype was obtained from a woman aged 25 to 39 in good health and CMV-seronegative. Sequenced material: PBMCs. The receptor chain draws on TRBV7-9 and TRBJ2-7; TRBD1 is a possible D gene, resting on 6 matching bases. The CDR3 amino acid sequence is: CASSLGQNSYEQYF. In nucleotide form, the sequence is TGTGCCAGCAGCCTCGGACAGAACTCCTACGAGCAGTACTTC. The variable domain in full, with residues beyond the CDR3 obtained from the reference TRBV7-9 and TRBJ2-7 genes, is DTGVSQNPRHKITKRGQNVTFRCDPISEHNRLYWYRQTLGQGPEFLTYFQNEAQLEKSRLLSDRFSAERPKGSFSTLEIQRTEQGDSAMYLCASSLGQNSYEQYFGPGTRLTVT.